Sequencing of this TCR beta chain was carried out in a study of blood T cells in healthy people across ages. Alongside a J-beta primer mix, a sample-barcoded 5' primer served in a second PCR lasting about 7 to 12 cycles. TCRdb ran MiXCR on the 5' RACE reads and lists one entry per CDR3 protein. The sample holds under 2,000,000 distinct CDR3 sequences; about 49% are singletons and the top ten take over 2%. The V and J ends lost 2 bases and 0 bases respectively, with 24 bases between them. The CDR3 consists of 20 residues. Germline lookup yields CDR1 SGHAT and CDR2 FQNNGV. Source material: blood. The rearrangement links TRBV11-2 to TRBJ2-3; possibly TRBD2 for D (6 bases). The TCR comes from a woman aged 40 to 55 in good health. This CDR3 reads CASSLIPSSLVAVSTDTQYF. CDR3 coding DNA: TGTGCCAGCAGCTTAATCCCCTCCAGCCTGGTAGCGGTTAGCACAGATACGCAGTATTTT.